Listed below are T cell receptor beta chains from one sample, sequenced in a study of cytomegalovirus exposure and HLA in healthy donors. Sequencing used immunoSEQ multiplex PCR; TCRdb keeps in-frame clones, though not all of them. The table lists roughly 75,000 clones, 70% to 90% of them singletons, with less than 3% in the top ten. Sequenced sample: PBMCs. These receptors were taken from a man aged 30 to 45 in good health and CMV-seronegative. CDR3s include the opening cysteine and the closing phenylalanine or tryptophan. Each record gives: clone size, D gene, CDR3 length, V gene, J gene, CDR3 DNA, CDR3 protein. D genes are given only for firm matches. Clone size is shown for a subset of rows, as once, few, many or a class of expanded clone.

abundance: NA; d_gene: NA; len: 20; v_gene: TRBV4-1; j_gene: TRBJ2-5; CDR3nt: TGCGCCAGCAGCCAAGTTGCGGGGAGCAGTGGCCGGGCCAGGGAAGAGACCCAGTACTTC; CDR3aa: CASSQVAGSSGRAREETQYF
abundance: NA; d_gene: NA; len: 15; v_gene: TRBV5-1; j_gene: TRBJ2-3; CDR3nt: TGCGCCAGCAGCCCCCCCATAGCTAGCACAGATACGCAGTATTTT; CDR3aa: CASSPPIASTDTQYF
abundance: NA; d_gene: NA; len: 13; v_gene: TRBV6-1; j_gene: TRBJ2-7; CDR3nt: TGTGCCAGCAGTGACCCCGCTAGCAACGAGCAGTACTTC; CDR3aa: CASSDPASNEQYF
abundance: NA; d_gene: NA; len: 17; v_gene: TRBV27; j_gene: TRBJ2-4; CDR3nt: TGTGCCAGCAGCCTATCCTCTCCGGCGGGAGCCAAAAACATTCAGTACTTC; CDR3aa: CASSLSSPAGAKNIQYF
abundance: NA; d_gene: TRBD1; len: 15; v_gene: TRBV18; j_gene: TRBJ2-7; CDR3nt: TGTGCCAGCTCACTCGGACAGGGAATTAAGTACGAGCAGTACTTC; CDR3aa: CASSLGQGIKYEQYF
abundance: NA; d_gene: NA; len: 12; v_gene: TRBV4-2; j_gene: TRBJ1-1; CDR3nt: TGTGCCAGCAGCCAACAGACAGCCGAAGCTTTCTTT; CDR3aa: CASSQQTAEAFF
abundance: few; d_gene: NA; len: 11; v_gene: TRBV28; j_gene: TRBJ1-1; CDR3nt: TGTGCCAGCAGTTTCTCGGCGGGAGCTTTCTTT; CDR3aa: CASSFSAGAFF
abundance: NA; d_gene: NA; len: 14; v_gene: TRBV4-2; j_gene: TRBJ2-7; CDR3nt: TGTGCCAGCAGCCAAGAAAAGACAGTCTCCACGCAGTACTTC; CDR3aa: CASSQEKTVSTQYF
abundance: NA; d_gene: TRBD2; len: 13; v_gene: TRBV9; j_gene: TRBJ2-5; CDR3nt: TGTGCCAGCAGCGCTAGCGGGGGGCCTGTTCAGTACTTC; CDR3aa: CASSASGGPVQYF
abundance: once; d_gene: TRBD1; len: 14; v_gene: TRBV9; j_gene: TRBJ2-7; CDR3nt: TGTGCCAGCAGCGAGACAGGGTTCTCCTACGAGCAGTACTTC; CDR3aa: CASSETGFSYEQYF
abundance: once; d_gene: NA; len: 16; v_gene: TRBV6-1; j_gene: TRBJ1-2; CDR3nt: TGTGCCAGCAGTGGGATCGACAGGACCACTAACTATGGCTACACCTTC; CDR3aa: CASSGIDRTTNYGYTF
abundance: NA; d_gene: TRBD1; len: 15; v_gene: TRBV25-1; j_gene: TRBJ1-6; CDR3nt: TGTGCCAGCAGTGATAGGACAGGGGGCCTATCACCCCTCCACTTT; CDR3aa: CASSDRTGGLSPLHF
abundance: few; d_gene: TRBD1; len: 14; v_gene: TRBV30; j_gene: TRBJ1-5; CDR3nt: TGTGCCTGGAGTGTCGGACAGGGGAGTCAGCCCCAGCATTTT; CDR3aa: CAWSVGQGSQPQHF
abundance: NA; d_gene: NA; len: 16; v_gene: TRBV7-8; j_gene: TRBJ1-6; CDR3nt: TGTGCCAGCAGCTCAACCCACAGGGCAATCAATTCACCCCTCCACTTT; CDR3aa: CASSSTHRAINSPLHF
abundance: NA; d_gene: TRBD1; len: 15; v_gene: TRBV5-1; j_gene: TRBJ1-6; CDR3nt: TGCGCCAGCAGAACTTCGACAGGGGGGAATTCACCCCTCCACTTT; CDR3aa: CASRTSTGGNSPLHF
abundance: NA; d_gene: NA; len: 15; v_gene: TRBV7-8; j_gene: TRBJ1-2; CDR3nt: TGTGCCAGCAGCTTTTTGCCGGGTCCGGGTCTTGGCTACACCTTC; CDR3aa: CASSFLPGPGLGYTF
abundance: NA; d_gene: NA; len: 14; v_gene: TRBV7-2; j_gene: TRBJ2-5; CDR3nt: TGTGCCAGCAGTCGGGACTGGCAACAAGAGACCCAGTACTTC; CDR3aa: CASSRDWQQETQYF
abundance: NA; d_gene: TRBD2; len: 15; v_gene: TRBV7-2; j_gene: TRBJ2-1; CDR3nt: TGTGCCAGCAGCTTGGTAGCGGGGGCCTACAATGAGCAGTTCTTC; CDR3aa: CASSLVAGAYNEQFF